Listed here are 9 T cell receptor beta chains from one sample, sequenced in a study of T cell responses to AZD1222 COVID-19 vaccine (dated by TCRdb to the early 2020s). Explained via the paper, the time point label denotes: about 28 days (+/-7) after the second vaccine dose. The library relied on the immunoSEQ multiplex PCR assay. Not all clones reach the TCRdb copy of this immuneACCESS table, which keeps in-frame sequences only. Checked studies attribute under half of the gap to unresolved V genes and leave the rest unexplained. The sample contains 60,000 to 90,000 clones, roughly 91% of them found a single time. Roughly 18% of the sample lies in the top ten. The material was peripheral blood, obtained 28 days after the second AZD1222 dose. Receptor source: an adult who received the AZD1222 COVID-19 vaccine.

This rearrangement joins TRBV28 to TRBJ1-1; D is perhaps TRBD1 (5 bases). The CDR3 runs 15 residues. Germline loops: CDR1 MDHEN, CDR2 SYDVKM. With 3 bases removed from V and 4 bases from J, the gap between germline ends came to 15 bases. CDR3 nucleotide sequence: TGTGCCAGCAGTTTCCGGGTCGGGGCGACCACTGAAGCTTTCTTT. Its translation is CASSFRVGATTEAFF.

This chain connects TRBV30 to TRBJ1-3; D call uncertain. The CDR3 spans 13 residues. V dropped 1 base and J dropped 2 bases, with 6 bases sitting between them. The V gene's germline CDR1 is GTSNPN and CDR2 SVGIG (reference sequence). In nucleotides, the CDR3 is TGTGCCTGGAGTGGGGGAGCTGGAAACACCATATATTTT. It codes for CAWSGGAGNTIYF.

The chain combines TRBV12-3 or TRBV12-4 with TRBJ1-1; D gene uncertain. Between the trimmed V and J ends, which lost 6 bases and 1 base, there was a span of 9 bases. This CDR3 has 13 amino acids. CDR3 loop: CASRRAENTEAFF. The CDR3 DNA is TGTGCCAGCAGGAGGGCGGAGAACACTGAAGCTTTCTTT.

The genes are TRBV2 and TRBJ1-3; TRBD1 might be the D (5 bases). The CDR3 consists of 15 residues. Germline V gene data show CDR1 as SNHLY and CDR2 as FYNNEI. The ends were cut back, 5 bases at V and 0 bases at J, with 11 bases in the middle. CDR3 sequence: CASSTGTLSGNTIYF. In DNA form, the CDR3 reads TGTGCCAGCAGTACCGGGACCCTCTCTGGAAACACCATATATTTT.

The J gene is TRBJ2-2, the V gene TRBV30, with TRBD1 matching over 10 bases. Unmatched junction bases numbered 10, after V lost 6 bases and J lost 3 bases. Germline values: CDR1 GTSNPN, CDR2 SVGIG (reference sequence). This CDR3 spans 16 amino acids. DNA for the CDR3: TGTGCCTGCCCACCCGACAGGGGGCGGGACACCGGGGAGCTGTTTTTT. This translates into CACPPDRGRDTGELFF.

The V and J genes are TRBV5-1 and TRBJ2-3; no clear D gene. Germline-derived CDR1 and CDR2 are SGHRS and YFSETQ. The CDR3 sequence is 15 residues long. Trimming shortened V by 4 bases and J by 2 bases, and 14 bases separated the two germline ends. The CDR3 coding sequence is TGCGCCAGCAGCATGCTCCCGGGCAACACAGATACGCAGTATTTT. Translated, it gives CASSMLPGNTDTQYF. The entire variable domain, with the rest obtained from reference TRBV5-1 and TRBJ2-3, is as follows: KAGVTQTPRYLIKTRGQQVTLSCSPISGHRSVSWYQQTPGQGLQFLFEYFSETQRNKGNFPGRFSGRQFSNSRSEMNVSTLELGDSALYLCASSMLPGNTDTQYFGPGTRLTVL.

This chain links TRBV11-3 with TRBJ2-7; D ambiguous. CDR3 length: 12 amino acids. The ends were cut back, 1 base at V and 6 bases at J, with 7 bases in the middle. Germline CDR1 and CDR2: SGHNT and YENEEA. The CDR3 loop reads CASSLAPGEQYF. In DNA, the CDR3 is TGTGCCAGCAGCTTAGCCCCCGGCGAGCAGTACTTC.

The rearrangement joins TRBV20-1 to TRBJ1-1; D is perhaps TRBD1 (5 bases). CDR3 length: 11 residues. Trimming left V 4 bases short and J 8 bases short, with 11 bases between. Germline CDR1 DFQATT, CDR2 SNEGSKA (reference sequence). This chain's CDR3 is CSANFPGEAFF. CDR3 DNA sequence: TGCAGTGCTAACTTTCCAGGGGAAGCTTTCTTT.

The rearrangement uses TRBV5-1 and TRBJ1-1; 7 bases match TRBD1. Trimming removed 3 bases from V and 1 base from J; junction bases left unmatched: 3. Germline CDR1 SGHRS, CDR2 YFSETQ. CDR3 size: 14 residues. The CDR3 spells CASSSDRRNTEAFF. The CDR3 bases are TGCGCCAGCAGCTCGGACAGGAGGAACACTGAAGCTTTCTTT.